The entry below describes one T cell receptor (beta chain). Its target is not known. The sample is drawn from a study of post-analysis software for immune sequencing data. Findings of the study overall: The five TRBV segments detected at higher frequency in patients than in controls included TRBV5-6, TRBV5-1 and TRBV20-1. Those samples that were prepared in the same batch co-clustered strongly by F measure. Normalized Chao1 diversity was significantly lower in multiple sclerosis patients than in controls.

Libraries were made from TCR beta cDNA, and they carried unique molecular identifiers. A single record per CDR3 protein comes from TCRdb applying MiXCR to the PCR reads. The sample has more than 500,000 distinct CDR3 sequences, under 40% seen once. There are 15 residues in the CDR3. In germline, CDR1 is SGHVS, CDR2 FQNEAQ. Trimming left V 1 base short and J 2 bases short, with 12 bases between. The sequence was obtained from a girl aged 2-17 years with multiple sclerosis. The chain carries TRBV7-8 and TRBJ2-7; the D gene is possibly TRBD1 (6 bases). Input material: blood. The CDR3 loop is CASSLEGVRPYEQYF. The CDR3 DNA sequence: TGTGCCAGCAGCTTAGAGGGGGTAAGACCCTACGAGCAGTACTTC. The full variable domain, in which reference TRBV7-8 and TRBJ2-7 provide the parts outside the CDR3, is GAGVSQSPRYKVAKRGQDVALRCDPISGHVSLFWYQQALGQGPEFLTYFQNEAQLDKSGLPSDRFFAERPEGSVSTLKIQRTQQEDSAVYLCASSLEGVRPYEQYFGPGTRLTVT.